The rows below give T cell receptor beta chains drawn from one sample of a study of CD8+CD57+ T cells in acquired aplastic anemia. MiXCR, applied by TCRdb to the reads, yields one record per CDR3 protein. This table has approximately 100,000 distinct CDR3 sequences, 55% to 80% appearing once. The sequencing sample was made of sorted CD4+, CD8+, or CD8+CD57+ T cells (not recorded which) from PBMCs. The receptors were sampled from a human donor with aplastic anemia. The CDR3 runs from the conserved cysteine through the conserved F or W. D genes are given only for firm matches.

v_gene	d_gene	j_gene	CDR3aa
TRBV15	TRBD2	TRBJ2-7	CATSRDRGGSYEQYF
TRBV28	NA	TRBJ1-1	CASSRPIVGARAFF
TRBV2	NA	TRBJ2-2	CASRADASTGELFF
TRBV2	TRBD1	TRBJ2-5	CASKTGRQETQYF
TRBV2	NA	TRBJ2-7	CASSGDIRLGITVAREQYF
TRBV19	NA	TRBJ1-1	CASSLHVAKGLTEAFF
TRBV11-1	TRBD1	TRBJ1-5	CASSQQDRGLREPQHF
TRBV5-6	NA	TRBJ2-7	CASSLVKGLGEQYF
TRBV5-5	NA	TRBJ1-1	CASKLTGNTEAFF
TRBV4-1	NA	TRBJ2-7	CASSQWVSYEQYF
TRBV7-2	NA	TRBJ2-3	CASSLTYTDTQYF
TRBV20-1	TRBD2	TRBJ2-3	CSAGTSGVTDTQYF
TRBV19	TRBD1	TRBJ1-5	CASNSWDRPFQPQHF
TRBV20-1	TRBD2	TRBJ2-1	CSAREVFEREKTEQFF
TRBV24-1	NA	TRBJ2-5	CTRGQETQYF
TRBV20-1	TRBD1	TRBJ2-3	CSARDPPVSGTGVFGTDTQYF
TRBV2	TRBD1	TRBJ1-1	CASSGRDSWNTEAFF
TRBV12-3/TRBV12-4	TRBD2	TRBJ2-2	CASSSGLADRNTGELFF
TRBV24-1	NA	TRBJ1-5	CATSTSARGMEPQHF
TRBV20-1	NA	TRBJ1-1	CSASGVIAFF
TRBV10-3	NA	TRBJ1-1	CAILGRENTEAFF
TRBV27	NA	TRBJ2-7	CASCLMRGTEQYF
TRBV20-1	TRBD2	TRBJ2-3	CSARDPPVSGTFDTQYF
TRBV5-1	NA	TRBJ2-1	CASNERGGHNEQFF
TRBV4-1	TRBD2	TRBJ2-3	CASSQVTSSTDTQYF
TRBV20-1	TRBD1	TRBJ1-2	CSAQALSTGLLYGYTF
TRBV7-9	NA	TRBJ1-2	CASRGSGSYGYTF
TRBV20-1	TRBD2	TRBJ2-7	CSATAGTSGSYEQYF
TRBV7-2	TRBD2	TRBJ2-7	CASSLVGREEVEQYF
TRBV11-1	TRBD2	TRBJ2-5	CASSHFGLEETQYF
TRBV7-9	NA	TRBJ1-5	CASTLGGDKPQHF
TRBV11-2	TRBD2	TRBJ2-3	CASSPGTSLLDTQYF
TRBV29-1	NA	TRBJ1-1	CSVSKGQDTEAFF
TRBV19	TRBD1	TRBJ2-2	CASSITGGAGGELFF
TRBV20-1	NA	TRBJ1-2	CSARGGQYYGYTF
TRBV6-5	TRBD2	TRBJ2-5	CASSSDLAGGPETQYF
TRBV10-3	TRBD1	TRBJ1-5	CAISEGQEHNQPQHF
TRBV20-1	NA	TRBJ1-1	CSASLDGDTEAFF
TRBV7-8	TRBD1	TRBJ1-1	CASSSRTGLEAFF
TRBV6-2/TRBV6-3	NA	TRBJ1-1	CASTSVNTEAFF
TRBV2	NA	TRBJ1-1	CASRSEPTEAFF
TRBV5-8	NA	TRBJ1-2	CASSAKAVDGYTF
TRBV15	NA	TRBJ2-5	CATSRSKQETQYF
TRBV29-1	TRBD2	TRBJ2-1	CSVDVLASREQFF
TRBV29-1	NA	TRBJ2-1	CSVEGDDEQFF
TRBV7-9	TRBD2	TRBJ2-7	CASSRSGAYEQYF
TRBV6-2/TRBV6-3	NA	TRBJ2-7	CASYGPSSASYEQYF
TRBV4-2	NA	TRBJ2-1	CASSRTTHSGNEQFF
TRBV19	NA	TRBJ2-5	CASSIGGGKETQYF
TRBV7-3	TRBD2	TRBJ2-5	CASSLTGGRGGETQYF
TRBV6-5	NA	TRBJ2-7	CASSYNTAYEQYF